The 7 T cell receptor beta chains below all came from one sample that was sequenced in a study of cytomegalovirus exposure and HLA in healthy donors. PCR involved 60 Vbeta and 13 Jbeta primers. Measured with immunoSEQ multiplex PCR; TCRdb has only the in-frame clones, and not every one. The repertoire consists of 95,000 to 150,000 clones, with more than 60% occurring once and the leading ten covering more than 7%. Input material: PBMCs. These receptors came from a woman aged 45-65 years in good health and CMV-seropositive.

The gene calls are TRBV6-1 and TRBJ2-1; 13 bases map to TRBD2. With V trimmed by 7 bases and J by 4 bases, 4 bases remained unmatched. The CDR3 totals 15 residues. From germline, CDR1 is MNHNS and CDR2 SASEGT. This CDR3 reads CASKPGLAGYNEQFF. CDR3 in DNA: TGTGCCAGCAAACCGGGACTAGCGGGGTACAATGAGCAGTTCTTC.

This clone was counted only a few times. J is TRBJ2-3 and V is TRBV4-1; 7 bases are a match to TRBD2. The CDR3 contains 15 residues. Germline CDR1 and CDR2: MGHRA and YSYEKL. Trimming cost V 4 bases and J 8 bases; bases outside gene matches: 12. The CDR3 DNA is TGCGCCAGCAGCCCGGTGGGGGGGGGAAGGAGTACGCAGTATTTT. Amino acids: CASSPVGGGRSTQYF.

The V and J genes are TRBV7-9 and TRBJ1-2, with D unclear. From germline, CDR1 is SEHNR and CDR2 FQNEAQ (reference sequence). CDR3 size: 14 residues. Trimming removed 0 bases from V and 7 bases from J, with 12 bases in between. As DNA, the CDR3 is TGTGCCAGCAGCTTAGCGAGTCAGGCGGGTGGCTACACCTTC. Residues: CASSLASQAGGYTF.

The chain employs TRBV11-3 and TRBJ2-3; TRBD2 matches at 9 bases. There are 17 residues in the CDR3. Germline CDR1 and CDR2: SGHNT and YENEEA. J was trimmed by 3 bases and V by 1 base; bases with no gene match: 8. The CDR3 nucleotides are TGTGCCAGCAGCTTAGCCTCGGGACTAGCCATGACAGATACGCAGTATTTT. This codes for CASSLASGLAMTDTQYF.

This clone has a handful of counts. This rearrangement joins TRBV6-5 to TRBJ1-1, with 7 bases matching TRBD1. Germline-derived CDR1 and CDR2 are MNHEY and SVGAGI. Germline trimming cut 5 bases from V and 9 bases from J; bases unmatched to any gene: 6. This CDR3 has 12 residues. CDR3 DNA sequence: TGTGCCAGCAGTCGGGACAGTACAAAAGCTTTCTTT. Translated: CASSRDSTKAFF.

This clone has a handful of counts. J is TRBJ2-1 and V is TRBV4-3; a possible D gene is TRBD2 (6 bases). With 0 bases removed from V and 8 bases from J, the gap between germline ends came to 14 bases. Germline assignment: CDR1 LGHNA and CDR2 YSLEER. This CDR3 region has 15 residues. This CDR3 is CASSQDRGRRDEQFF. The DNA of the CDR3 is TGCGCCAGCAGCCAAGACCGGGGGAGAAGGGATGAGCAGTTCTTC.

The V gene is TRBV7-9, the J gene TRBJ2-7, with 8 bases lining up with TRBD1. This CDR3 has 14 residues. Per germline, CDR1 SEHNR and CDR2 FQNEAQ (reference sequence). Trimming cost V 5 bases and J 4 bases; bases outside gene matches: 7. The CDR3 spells CASSARTGTYEQYF. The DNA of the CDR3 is TGTGCCAGCAGCGCCCGGACAGGGACGTACGAGCAGTACTTC.